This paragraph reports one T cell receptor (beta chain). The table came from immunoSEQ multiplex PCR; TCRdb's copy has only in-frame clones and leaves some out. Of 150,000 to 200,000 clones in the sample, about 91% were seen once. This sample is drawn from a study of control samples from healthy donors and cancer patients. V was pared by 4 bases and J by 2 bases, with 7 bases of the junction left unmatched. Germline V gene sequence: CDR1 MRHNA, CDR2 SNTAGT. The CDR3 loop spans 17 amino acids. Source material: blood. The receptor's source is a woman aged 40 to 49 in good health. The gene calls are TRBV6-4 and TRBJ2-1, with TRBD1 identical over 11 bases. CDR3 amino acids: CASSVLGQGVPYNEQFF. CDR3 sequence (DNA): TGTGCCAGCAGTGTATTGGGACAGGGGGTACCCTACAATGAGCAGTTCTTC.